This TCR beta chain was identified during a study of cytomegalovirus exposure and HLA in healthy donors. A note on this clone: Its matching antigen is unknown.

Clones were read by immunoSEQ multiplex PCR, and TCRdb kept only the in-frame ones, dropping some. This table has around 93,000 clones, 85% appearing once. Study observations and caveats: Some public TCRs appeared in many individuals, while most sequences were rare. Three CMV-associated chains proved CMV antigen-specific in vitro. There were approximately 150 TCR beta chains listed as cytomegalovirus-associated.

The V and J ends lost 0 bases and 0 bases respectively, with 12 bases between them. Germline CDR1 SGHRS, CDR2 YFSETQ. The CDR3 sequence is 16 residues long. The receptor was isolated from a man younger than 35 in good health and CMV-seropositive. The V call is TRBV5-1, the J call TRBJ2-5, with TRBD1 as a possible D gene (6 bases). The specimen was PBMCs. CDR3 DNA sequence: TGCGCCAGCAGCTTGGGAGGCTGGACAGACCAAGAGACCCAGTACTTC. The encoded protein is CASSLGGWTDQETQYF.